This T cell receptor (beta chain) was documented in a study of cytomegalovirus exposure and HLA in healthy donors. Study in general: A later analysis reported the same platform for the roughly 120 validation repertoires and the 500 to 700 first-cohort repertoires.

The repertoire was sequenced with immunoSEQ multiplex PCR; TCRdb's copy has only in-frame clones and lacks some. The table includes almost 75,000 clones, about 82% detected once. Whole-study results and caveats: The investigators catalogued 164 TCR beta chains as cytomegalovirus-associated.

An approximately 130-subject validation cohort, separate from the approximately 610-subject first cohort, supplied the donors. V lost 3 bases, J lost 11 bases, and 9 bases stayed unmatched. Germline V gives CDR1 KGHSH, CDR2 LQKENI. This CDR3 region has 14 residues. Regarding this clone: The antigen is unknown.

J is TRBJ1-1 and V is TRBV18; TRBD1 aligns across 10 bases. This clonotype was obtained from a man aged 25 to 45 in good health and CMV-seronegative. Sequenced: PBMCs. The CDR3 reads CASSPNPRGQGAFF. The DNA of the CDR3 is TGTGCCAGCTCACCTAACCCAAGGGGACAGGGGGCTTTCTTT.